This T cell receptor beta chain stems from a study of cytomegalovirus exposure and HLA in healthy donors. The ends lost 7 bases at V and 11 bases at J; junction bases unmatched: 11. Per the germline V gene, CDR1 is MNHNS and CDR2 is SASEGT. The CDR3 runs 13 residues. 13 Jbeta primers and 60 Vbeta primers were used for the PCR. Method: immunoSEQ multiplex PCR; TCRdb's copy keeps in-frame clones and lacks some. The sample lists around 120,000 clones, more than 70% occurring once. The rearrangement joins TRBV6-1 to TRBJ1-1; 9 positions match TRBD1. Sequences were obtained from PBMCs. This receptor was taken from a man aged 50 to 60 in good health and CMV-seronegative. The CDR3 loop reads CASTKGRQGVAFF. CDR3 DNA sequence: TGTGCCAGCACCAAAGGGAGACAGGGGGTTGCTTTCTTT.